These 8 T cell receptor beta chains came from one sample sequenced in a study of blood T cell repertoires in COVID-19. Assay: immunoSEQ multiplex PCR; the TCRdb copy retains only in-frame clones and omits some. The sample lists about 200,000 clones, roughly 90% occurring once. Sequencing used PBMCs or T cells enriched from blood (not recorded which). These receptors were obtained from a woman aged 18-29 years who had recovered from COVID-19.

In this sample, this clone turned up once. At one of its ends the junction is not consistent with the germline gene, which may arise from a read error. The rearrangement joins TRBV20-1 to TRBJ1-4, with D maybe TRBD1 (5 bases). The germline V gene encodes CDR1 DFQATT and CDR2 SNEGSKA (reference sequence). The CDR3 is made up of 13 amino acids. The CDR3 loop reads CSASNSASRGLFF. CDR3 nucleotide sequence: TGCAGCGCTAGTAACAGCGCGAGTAGGGGACTGTTTTTT.

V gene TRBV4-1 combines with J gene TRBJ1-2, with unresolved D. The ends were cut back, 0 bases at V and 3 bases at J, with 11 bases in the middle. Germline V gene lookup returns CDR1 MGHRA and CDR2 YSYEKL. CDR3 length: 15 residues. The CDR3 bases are TGCGCCAGCAGCCAAGAAAGAGGCACATACTATGGCTACACCTTC. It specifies CASSQERGTYYGYTF.

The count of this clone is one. CDR3 region: CASSRTSGSSYNEQFF. The CDR3 bases are TGTGCCAGCAGCAGGACTAGCGGGAGCTCCTACAATGAGCAGTTCTTC. The chain employs TRBV5-6 and TRBJ2-1; 13 bases match TRBD2. The CDR3 length is 16 residues. Germline V CDR1 and CDR2: SGHDT, YYEEEE. V lost 4 bases to trimming and J lost 0 bases; unmatched junction nucleotides: 1.

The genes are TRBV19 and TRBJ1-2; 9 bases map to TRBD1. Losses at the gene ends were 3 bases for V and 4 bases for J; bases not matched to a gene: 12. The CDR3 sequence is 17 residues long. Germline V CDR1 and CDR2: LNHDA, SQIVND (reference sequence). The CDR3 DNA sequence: TGTGCCAGTAGTATCAGGGACAGGGTGAGAACCTCCTATGGCTACACCTTC. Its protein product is CASSIRDRVRTSYGYTF.

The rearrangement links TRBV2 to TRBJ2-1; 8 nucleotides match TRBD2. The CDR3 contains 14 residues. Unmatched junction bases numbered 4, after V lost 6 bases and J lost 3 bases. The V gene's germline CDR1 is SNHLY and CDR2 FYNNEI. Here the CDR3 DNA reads TGTGCCAGCAGGGGACTAGGGGACTACAATGAGCAGTTCTTC. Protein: CASRGLGDYNEQFF.

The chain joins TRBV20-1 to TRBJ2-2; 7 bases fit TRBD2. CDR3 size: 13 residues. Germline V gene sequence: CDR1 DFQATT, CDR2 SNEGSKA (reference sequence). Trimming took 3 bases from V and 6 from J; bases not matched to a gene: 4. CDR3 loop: CSASRGGAGELFF. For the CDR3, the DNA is TGCAGTGCTAGTCGGGGAGGGGCCGGGGAGCTGTTTTTT.

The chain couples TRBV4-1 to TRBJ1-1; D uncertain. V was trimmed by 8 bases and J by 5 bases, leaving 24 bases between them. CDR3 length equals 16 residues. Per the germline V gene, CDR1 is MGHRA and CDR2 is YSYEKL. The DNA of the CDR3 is TGCGCCAGCCGGAGCGTCCAATTATCGGTATTTACTGAAGCTTTCTTT. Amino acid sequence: CASRSVQLSVFTEAFF.

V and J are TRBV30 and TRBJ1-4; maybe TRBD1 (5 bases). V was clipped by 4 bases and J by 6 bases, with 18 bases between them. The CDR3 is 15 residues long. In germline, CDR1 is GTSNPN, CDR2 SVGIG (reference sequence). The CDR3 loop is CAWKPQGRGDEKLFF. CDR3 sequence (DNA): TGTGCCTGGAAACCCCAGGGAAGAGGCGATGAAAAACTGTTTTTT.